This entry lists 29 T cell receptor beta chains sequenced from one sample in a study of T cells in tuberculosis. Clones were read by immunoSEQ multiplex PCR, and TCRdb kept only the in-frame ones, dropping some. The table lists tens of thousands of clones, more than 85% of them singletons. The specimen sequenced was PBMCs. The receptors stem from a donor aged 10 to 29 with latent tuberculosis or without tuberculosis infection.

In its sample, this clone was seen a few times. The rearrangement uses TRBV15 and TRBJ2-3, with TRBD1 identical over 7 bases. With 6 bases clipped from V and 9 bases from J, the junction kept 6 bases outside the gene matches. CDR1 is LNHNV and CDR2 is YYDKDF in the germline V gene (reference sequence). The CDR3 runs 12 residues. The CDR3 region has the DNA TGTGCCACCAGTCGTAGGGACAGAACGCAGTATTTT. Protein product: CATSRRDRTQYF.

The chain combines TRBV2 with TRBJ2-7, with D perhaps TRBD2 (6 bases). Trimming removed 8 bases at V and 4 bases at J, with 21 bases between. CDR3 length: 15 residues. CDR1 and CDR2 (germline): SNHLY, FYNNEI. CDR3 nucleotide sequence: TGTGCCAGCGCTTACGGCGGGGAGGTGCTATACGAGCAGTACTTC. Protein: CASAYGGEVLYEQYF.

V usage is TRBV9 and J usage is TRBJ1-5; possibly TRBD1 for D (6 bases). Between the trimmed V and J ends, which lost 0 bases and 4 bases, there was a span of 8 bases. The CDR3 covers 14 residues. CDR1 is SGDLS and CDR2 is YYNGEE in the germline V gene. This chain's CDR3 is CASSVEGENQPQHF. Written as DNA, the CDR3 is TGTGCCAGCAGCGTAGAGGGGGAGAATCAGCCCCAGCATTTT.

V and J are TRBV27 and TRBJ1-2; D is ambiguous. V was pared by 0 bases and J by 0 bases, with 8 bases between. This CDR3 comprises 15 residues. The germline gives CDR1 MNHEY, CDR2 SMNVEV (reference sequence). CDR3: CASSLSGRSNYGYTF. The CDR3 nucleotides read TGTGCCAGCAGTTTATCTGGCAGGTCTAACTATGGCTACACCTTC.

V gene TRBV5-1 combines with J gene TRBJ1-6; no reliable D call. The CDR3 loop spans 13 amino acids. Per germline, CDR1 SGHRS and CDR2 YFSETQ. The ends were cut back, 4 bases at V and 7 bases at J, with 9 bases in the middle. The CDR3 DNA is TGCGCCAGCAGCCCGTCGCGGAATTCACCCCTCCACTTT. It yields the protein CASSPSRNSPLHF. Filled out from reference TRBV5-1 and TRBJ1-6, the complete variable domain reads KAGVTQTPRYLIKTRGQQVTLSCSPISGHRSVSWYQQTPGQGLQFLFEYFSETQRNKGNFPGRFSGRQFSNSRSEMNVSTLELGDSALYLCASSPSRNSPLHFGNGTRLTVT.

The gene calls are TRBV5-5 and TRBJ1-1; D possibly corresponds to TRBD1 (5 bases). V was clipped by 1 base and J by 0 bases, with 7 bases between them. This CDR3 has 14 amino acids. Germline-derived CDR1 and CDR2 are SGHKS and YYEKEE (reference sequence). The CDR3 DNA reads TGTGCCAGCAGCTTGCAGGGTATGAACACTGAAGCTTTCTTT. This encodes CASSLQGMNTEAFF. The full variable domain, in which reference TRBV5-5 and TRBJ1-1 provide the parts outside the CDR3, is DAGVTQSPTHLIKTRGQQVTLRCSPISGHKSVSWYQQVLGQGPQFIFQYYEKEERGRGNFPDRFSARQFPNYSSELNVNALLLGDSALYLCASSLQGMNTEAFFGQGTRLTVV.

V gene TRBV15 combines with J gene TRBJ2-1; 10 nucleotides agree with TRBD1. The V and J ends lost 2 bases and 8 bases, in that order; junction bases with no gene match: 12. The CDR3 contains 17 residues. The germline gives CDR1 LNHNV, CDR2 YYDKDF (reference sequence). CDR3 in DNA: TGTGCCACCAGCAGACTCTCCAGGGGACAGGGGAAGGATGAGCAGTTCTTC. Residues: CATSRLSRGQGKDEQFF. Full variable domain (outside the CDR3, taken from reference TRBV15 and TRBJ2-1): DAMVIQNPRYQVTQFGKPVTLSCSQTLNHNVMYWYQQKSSQAPKLLFHYYDKDFNNEADTPDNFQSRRPNTSFCFLDIRSPGLGDTAMYLCATSRLSRGQGKDEQFFGPGTRLTVL.

The genes are TRBV7-2 and TRBJ1-1; D remains ambiguous. Per the germline V gene, CDR1 is SGHTA and CDR2 is FQGNSA. This CDR3 has 13 residues. Trimming removed 1 base from V and 0 bases from J, with 3 bases in between. CDR3 DNA: TGTGCCAGCAGCTTAGTCGTGAACACTGAAGCTTTCTTT. It encodes CASSLVVNTEAFF.

The genes are TRBV6-5 and TRBJ1-5; no reliable D call. The CDR3 consists of 13 residues. V dropped 3 bases and J dropped 0 bases, with 3 bases sitting between them. Germline V gene data show CDR1 as MNHEY and CDR2 as SVGAGI. Here the CDR3 DNA reads TGTGCCAGCAGTTATAATAGCAATCAGCCCCAGCATTTT. Translated, it gives CASSYNSNQPQHF.

The chain carries TRBV7-9 and TRBJ2-7; D is perhaps TRBD2 (6 bases). This CDR3 is built from 12 residues. Germline CDR1 is SEHNR and CDR2 is FQNEAQ (reference sequence). With 5 bases removed from V and 3 bases from J, the gap between germline ends came to 8 bases. This CDR3 reads CASSLGSYEQYF. CDR3 DNA sequence: TGTGCCAGCAGCCTCGGGAGCTACGAGCAGTACTTC.

The chain has TRBV19 and TRBJ1-3; TRBD1 is a possible D gene (5 bases). CDR3 length: 15 amino acids. The germline V and J ends were trimmed by 3 bases and 4 bases, with 13 bases remaining between them. Germline V lookup: CDR1 LNHDA, CDR2 SQIVND (reference sequence). CDR3 DNA: TGTGCCAGTAGTATGCGGGGGACGGTCGGAAACACCATATATTTT. Residues: CASSMRGTVGNTIYF.

V and J are TRBV2 and TRBJ2-1; 9 bases agree with TRBD2. The CDR3 is 15 residues long. Looked up from germline, CDR1 is SNHLY and CDR2 is FYNNEI. The J segment lost 6 bases and the V segment lost 4 bases, leaving 7 bases of the junction unmatched. Here the CDR3 DNA reads TGTGCCAGCAGTGGTAGCGGGAGAGTCTTCAATGAGCAGTTCTTC. Translated: CASSGSGRVFNEQFF.

This clone was detected only once. The chain has TRBV25-1 and TRBJ2-3, with D unresolved. Germline V CDR1 and CDR2: MGHDK, SYGVNS. The CDR3 is made up of 18 amino acids. V was trimmed by 6 bases and J by 0 bases, leaving 22 bases between them. CDR3 in amino acids: CASRGRQVKITSTDTQYF. DNA of the CDR3: TGTGCCAGCAGGGGTCGGCAGGTAAAAATTACTAGCACAGATACGCAGTATTTT.

The chain combines TRBV5-6 with TRBJ2-2; 8 bases fit TRBD1. Germline lookup yields CDR1 SGHDT and CDR2 YYEEEE. The CDR3 runs to 17 residues. The V segment lost 1 base and the J segment 1 base; nucleotides outside the gene matches: 6. The CDR3 coding sequence is TGTGCCAGCAGCTTGATGCCAGGGGGCCAGAACACCGGGGAGCTGTTTTTT. Encoded protein: CASSLMPGGQNTGELFF.

The CDR3 nucleotides read TGTGCCAGCAGACGCGGGAGGGGGACCGGGGAGCTGTTTTTT. Translating it yields CASRRGRGTGELFF. The genes are TRBV6-5 and TRBJ2-2, with 9 bases aligning to TRBD2. The CDR3 length is 14 residues. Germline values: CDR1 MNHEY, CDR2 SVGAGI. Trimming took 6 bases from V and 5 from J; bases not matched to a gene: 4.

V and J are TRBV7-2 and TRBJ2-3; TRBD2 matches 11 bases. Germline trimming cut 5 bases from V and 6 bases from J; bases unmatched to any gene: 10. Germline V gives CDR1 SGHTA, CDR2 FQGNSA. This CDR3 has 16 amino acids. The CDR3 here is CASSLPTASGRDTQYF. Written as DNA, the CDR3 is TGTGCCAGCAGCCTTCCCACGGCTAGCGGGAGGGATACGCAGTATTTT.

Here the CDR3 DNA reads TGTGCCAGCAGTTACGGCGGGTCTTTCACCGGGGAGCTGTTTTTT. It encodes CASSYGGSFTGELFF. The rearrangement links TRBV6-5 to TRBJ2-2; D is perhaps TRBD2 (5 bases). CDR1 and CDR2 (germline): MNHEY, SVGAGI. There are 15 residues in the CDR3. V lost 2 bases, J lost 4 bases, and 11 bases lay in between.

The chain employs TRBV9 and TRBJ2-7; D is perhaps TRBD1 (5 bases). Germline V gives CDR1 SGDLS, CDR2 YYNGEE. This CDR3 has 15 residues. The ends were cut back, 0 bases at V and 4 bases at J, with 14 bases in the middle. CDR3 in DNA: TGTGCCAGCAGCGTAGGAAGGGGATTTGATTACGAGCAGTACTTC. It is translated as CASSVGRGFDYEQYF.

V is TRBV27 and J is TRBJ1-4; D gene unclear. Germline CDR1 MNHEY, CDR2 SMNVEV (reference sequence). The CDR3 runs to 17 residues. V dropped 6 bases and J dropped 7 bases, with 24 bases sitting between them. The CDR3 sequence: CASSSARGSRMGEKLFF. The CDR3, as DNA: TGTGCCAGCAGCTCCGCCAGAGGCAGCCGAATGGGTGAAAAACTGTTTTTT.

This clone was counted once. The J gene is TRBJ1-2, the V gene TRBV5-1; 9 positions match TRBD1. The length of the CDR3 is 13 residues. Unmatched junction bases numbered 2, after V lost 3 bases and J lost 5 bases. Germline V gives CDR1 SGHRS, CDR2 YFSETQ. CDR3 region: CASSSGQGYGYTF. The CDR3 bases are TGCGCCAGCAGCTCCGGACAGGGGTATGGCTACACCTTC.

The chain employs TRBV18 and TRBJ1-2, with no clear D. The CDR3 has 13 residues. V shed 3 bases and J shed 3 bases, with 8 bases lying between them. Germline V CDR1 and CDR2: KGHSH, LQKENI. The CDR3 DNA sequence: TGTGCCAGCTCACCTGACACGGACTATGGCTACACCTTC. Translation gives CASSPDTDYGYTF.

The V call is TRBV28, the J call TRBJ1-1, with 9 bases that match TRBD1. The CDR3 length is 14 residues. With V trimmed by 6 bases and J by 5 bases, 7 bases remained unmatched. CDR1 is MDHEN and CDR2 is SYDVKM in the germline V gene. The CDR3 DNA follows: TGTGCCAGCAGGTCGACAGGGGGTTGGACTGAAGCTTTCTTT. Translating it yields CASRSTGGWTEAFF.

The rearrangement links TRBV2 to TRBJ2-2, with D perhaps TRBD2 (6 bases). V lost 8 bases and J lost 4, with 14 bases in between. The CDR3 is 14 amino acids. Germline lookup yields CDR1 SNHLY and CDR2 FYNNEI. The DNA for the CDR3 is TGTGCCAGCGAGGAGGGAGAGGTCACCGGGGAGCTGTTTTTT. This translates into CASEEGEVTGELFF.

The chain recombines TRBV19 with TRBJ1-4, with 7 bases that match TRBD1. The CDR3 runs 13 residues. The germline V gene has CDR1 LNHDA and CDR2 SQIVND (reference sequence). V trimming: 8 bases; J trimming: 8 bases; junction bases outside the gene matches: 8. The CDR3 loop reads CASGMTGNEKLFF. As DNA, the CDR3 is TGTGCCAGTGGAATGACAGGGAACGAAAAACTGTTTTTT.

The chain combines TRBV28 with TRBJ2-1, with D hard to call. Germline loops: CDR1 MDHEN, CDR2 SYDVKM. V was clipped by 5 bases and J by 6 bases, with 11 bases between them. The CDR3 runs to 13 residues. The CDR3 nucleotides are TGTGCCAGCAGTCCCGGGTCGAGCAATGAGCAGTTCTTC. Translation gives CASSPGSSNEQFF.

This chain uses TRBV6-6 with TRBJ2-1; TRBD2 matches at 9 bases. Losses at the gene ends were 2 bases for V and 4 bases for J; bases not matched to a gene: 3. This CDR3 has 15 residues. Germline V CDR1 and CDR2: MNHNY, SVGAGI (reference sequence). Written as DNA, the CDR3 is TGTGCCAGCAGTTACGTCCTAGCGGGGTACAATGAGCAGTTCTTC. Translation: CASSYVLAGYNEQFF.

This clone was picked up one time. This chain uses TRBV11-1 with TRBJ2-5; 8 nucleotides align to TRBD1. J was trimmed by 2 bases and V by 5 bases; bases with no gene match: 7. CDR1 and CDR2 (germline): SGHAT, FQDESV (reference sequence). The CDR3 loop spans 15 amino acids. CDR3 loop: CASSPRDRSQETQYF. The CDR3, as DNA: TGTGCCAGCAGCCCTAGGGACAGGAGTCAAGAGACCCAGTACTTC. Together with reference TRBV11-1 and TRBJ2-5, the CDR3 gives the full variable domain: EAEVAQSPRYKITEKSQAVAFWCDPISGHATLYWYRQILGQGPELLVQFQDESVVDDSQLPKDRFSAERLKGVDSTLKIQPAELGDSAMYLCASSPRDRSQETQYFGPGTRLLVL.

Here the CDR3 DNA reads TGCGCCAGCAGCTTGGTAGGCGGGATCAACACTGAAGCTTTCTTT. It specifies CASSLVGGINTEAFF. This sequence joins TRBV5-1 and TRBJ1-1; D gene unclear. V lost 0 bases, J lost 2 bases, and 11 bases lay in between. CDR3 length equals 15 residues. CDR1 is SGHRS and CDR2 is YFSETQ in the germline V gene.

This sequence joins TRBV28 and TRBJ2-7, with unresolved D. The CDR3 runs 11 residues. Trimming removed 4 bases from V and 7 bases from J, with 8 bases in between. Germline lookup yields CDR1 MDHEN and CDR2 SYDVKM. CDR3 region: CASSYSLEQYF. Here the CDR3 DNA reads TGTGCCAGCAGTTACTCCTTAGAGCAGTACTTC.